This T cell receptor (beta chain) was sequenced during a study of blood T cell repertoires in COVID-19. Across the study: COVID-19 samples from acute and convalescent phases originated in the United States, Italy and Spain. Nucleic acid was either cDNA or gDNA, and it came from T cells, B-cell-depleted T cells, or PBMCs.

The CDR3 spans 14 residues. From germline, CDR1 is LGHDT and CDR2 YNNKEL (reference sequence). V was cut by 4 bases and J by 6 bases, with 14 bases left in between. In the original workflow: Amplifying reference gene primers gave estimates of nucleated cell counts. Sequencing used immunoSEQ multiplex PCR; TCRdb keeps in-frame clones, though not all of them. V and J calls and clone size follow that table, whereas D and trimming were derived from the DNA. The sample comprises 25,000 to 35,000 clones, approximately 80% of which are singletons, and more than 15% rests with the top ten. The sample consisted of peripheral blood. This clonotype was obtained from a man between 70 and 80 years old with active COVID-19. The V gene is TRBV3-1 (or the pseudogene TRBV3-2), the J gene TRBJ2-3, with D possibly TRBD2 on 6 matching bases. CDR3 nucleotide sequence: TGTGCCAGCAGCCGCGACCCGGGAGCGGATACGCAGTATTTT. Translated: CASSRDPGADTQYF.